These 28 T cell receptor beta chains share one sample of origin, sequenced in a study of beta chain features in type 1 diabetes. Expressed TCRB transcripts were sequenced after all isolated RNA was converted to cDNA. This table comes from immunoSEQ multiplex PCR, and its TCRdb copy is limited to in-frame clones, with some not included. The profile covers about 370,000 clones, with around 15% appearing a single time and approximately 0.02% taken by the ten largest. Material for sequencing was naive CD4+ T cells from blood. These TCRs come from a woman younger than 30 in good health.

There are a few counts of this clone. Different DNA sequences within this sample yield the same CDR3. The V call is TRBV30, the J call TRBJ2-1; 9 nucleotides align to TRBD2. The germline V gene has CDR1 GTSNPN and CDR2 SVGIG (reference sequence). CDR3 length: 13 amino acids. Losses at the gene ends were 3 bases for V and 5 bases for J; bases not matched to a gene: 2. In DNA, the CDR3 is TGTGCCTGGAGGACTAGCGGTAACAATGAGCAGTTCTTC. Translating gives CAWRTSGNNEQFF.

This chain links TRBV30 with TRBJ1-2, with D uncertain. The V end lost 4 bases, the J end lost 0 bases, and 12 bases lay between the germline ends. CDR3 length equals 14 residues. Germline V gene lookup returns CDR1 GTSNPN and CDR2 SVGIG (reference sequence). CDR3 amino acids: CAWTPHPTNYGYTF. CDR3 DNA: TGTGCCTGGACCCCGCATCCTACTAACTATGGCTACACCTTC. Full variable domain (outside the CDR3, taken from reference TRBV30 and TRBJ1-2): SQTIHQWPATLVQPVGSPLSLECTVEGTSNPNLYWYRQAAGRGLQLLFYSVGIGQISSEVPQNLSASRPQDRQFILSSKKLLLSDSGFYLCAWTPHPTNYGYTFGSGTRLTVV.

The table lists this clone with a few counts. The V call is TRBV2, the J call TRBJ1-5; D may be TRBD1 (6 bases). Trimming cost V 6 bases and J 3 bases, with 15 bases left between them. This CDR3 contains 15 residues. The germline CDR1 and CDR2 sequences are SNHLY and FYNNEI. CDR3 in DNA: TGTGCCAGCAGACTAACGGGACATAACAATCAGCCCCAGCATTTT. Translating it yields CASRLTGHNNQPQHF. The full variable domain, in which reference TRBV2 and TRBJ1-5 provide the parts outside the CDR3, is EPEVTQTPSHQVTQMGQEVILRCVPISNHLYFYWYRQILGQKVEFLVSFYNNEISEKSEIFDDQFSVERPDGSNFTLKIRSTKLEDSAMYFCASRLTGHNNQPQHFGDGTRLSIL.

V gene TRBV5-4 combines with J gene TRBJ2-5; 8 bases are shared with TRBD2. CDR3 length: 16 residues. The J segment lost 2 bases and the V segment lost 4 bases, leaving 10 bases of the junction unmatched. Per the germline V gene, CDR1 is SGHNT and CDR2 is YYREEE (reference sequence). The CDR3 DNA follows: TGTGCCAGCAGCCAACGCACCGTAGCGGGACAAGAGACCCAGTACTTC. It is translated as CASSQRTVAGQETQYF.

The chain uses TRBV7-8 and TRBJ1-5; D may be TRBD1 (6 bases). Germline assignment: CDR1 SGHVS and CDR2 FQNEAQ. V shed 2 bases and J shed 5 bases, with 10 bases lying between them. The CDR3 length is 14 residues. DNA for the CDR3: TGTGCCAGCAGCTTATGGGGGGGGCATCAGCCCCAGCATTTT. Encoded protein: CASSLWGGHQPQHF.

J is TRBJ2-3 and V is TRBV30, with 8 bases lining up with TRBD2. The CDR3 consists of 14 residues. The J segment lost 1 base and the V segment lost 5 bases, leaving 5 bases of the junction unmatched. Germline V CDR1 and CDR2: GTSNPN, SVGIG (reference sequence). DNA for the CDR3: TGTGCCTGGGGAAAAGCGGGGGGCACAGATACGCAGTATTTT. Residues: CAWGKAGGTDTQYF.

The chain couples TRBV27 to TRBJ2-7; TRBD1 aligns across 8 bases. V shed 6 bases, J shed 3 bases, and the junction held 4 bases outside the gene matches. The CDR3 loop spans 13 amino acids. Per germline, CDR1 MNHEY and CDR2 SMNVEV (reference sequence). The DNA for the CDR3 is TGTGCCAGCAGGGACAGGGTAAACTACGAGCAGTACTTC. It encodes CASRDRVNYEQYF.

In its sample, this clone was seen a few times. The chain combines TRBV5-1 with TRBJ2-1; TRBD2 matches at 10 bases. Germline V gene lookup returns CDR1 SGHRS and CDR2 YFSETQ. This CDR3 contains 22 residues. The J segment lost 3 bases and the V segment lost 5 bases, leaving 26 bases of the junction unmatched. DNA of the CDR3: TGCGCCAGCAGTGTTCCTAGCGGGAGTAGTGGTTCCGAAGGCCAAAACTACAATGAGCAGTTCTTC. It translates to CASSVPSGSSGSEGQNYNEQFF.

The chain couples TRBV27 to TRBJ1-5; tentatively, D is TRBD1 (5 bases). V was trimmed by 5 bases and J by 4 bases, leaving 15 bases between them. This CDR3 is built from 15 residues. Germline V gives CDR1 MNHEY, CDR2 SMNVEV (reference sequence). The CDR3 loop is CASSPYRQLNQPQHF. The CDR3 nucleotides read TGTGCCAGCAGTCCCTACCGACAGTTAAATCAGCCCCAGCATTTT.

This clone was counted only a few times. This chain's CDR3 is CASSLVGRWAKNIQYF. CDR3 bases: TGTGCCAGCAGCTTGGTGGGGCGTTGGGCCAAAAACATTCAGTACTTC. V gene TRBV7-9 combines with J gene TRBJ2-4; D is possibly TRBD1 (5 bases). Trimming took 3 bases from V and 1 from J, leaving 13 bases between them. CDR3 size: 16 residues. In germline, CDR1 is SEHNR, CDR2 FQNEAQ (reference sequence).

The chain uses TRBV6-1 and TRBJ2-3; D is unclear. Trimming stripped 7 bases from V and 0 bases from J, with 8 bases between. From germline, CDR1 is MNHNS and CDR2 SASEGT. This CDR3 is built from 13 residues. The CDR3 nucleotides are TGTGCCAGCAAACGTAGAAGCACAGATACGCAGTATTTT. Protein sequence: CASKRRSTDTQYF.

This clone was counted a few times. The V call is TRBV30, the J call TRBJ2-3; 8 bases map to TRBD2. Germline V gene data show CDR1 as GTSNPN and CDR2 as SVGIG (reference sequence). The length of the CDR3 is 15 residues. After removal of 0 bases from V and 6 bases from J, the junction contained 8 bases not matched to a gene. CDR3 DNA sequence: TGTGCCTGGAGTGTACGAGCGGGAGCGTCTGATACGCAGTATTTT. Its protein is CAWSVRAGASDTQYF.

The V gene is TRBV18, the J gene TRBJ1-2, with a weak D call TRBD1 (6 bases). CDR1 is KGHSH, CDR2 LQKENI, per germline. The CDR3 covers 17 residues. V dropped 0 bases and J dropped 2 bases, with 16 bases sitting between them. For the CDR3, the DNA is TGTGCCAGCTCACCACCGAATTACGCGGGGGGCAACTATGGCTACACCTTC. This encodes CASSPPNYAGGNYGYTF.

The J gene is TRBJ1-2, the V gene TRBV5-1, with 7 bases fitting TRBD1. The CDR3 has 13 amino acids. With V trimmed by 4 bases and J by 4 bases, 4 bases remained unmatched. Germline V gene sequence: CDR1 SGHRS, CDR2 YFSETQ. The CDR3 bases are TGCGCCAGCAGCGCAGGGACAGTCTATGGCTACACCTTC. It yields the protein CASSAGTVYGYTF. Together with reference TRBV5-1 and TRBJ1-2, the CDR3 gives the full variable domain: KAGVTQTPRYLIKTRGQQVTLSCSPISGHRSVSWYQQTPGQGLQFLFEYFSETQRNKGNFPGRFSGRQFSNSRSEMNVSTLELGDSALYLCASSAGTVYGYTFGSGTRLTVV.

This clone was seen a handful of times. The chain recombines TRBV5-1 with TRBJ1-4; no firm D call. The CDR3 contains 13 residues. The V end was cut by 3 bases, the J end by 7 bases, with 10 bases between. Germline lookup yields CDR1 SGHRS and CDR2 YFSETQ. The CDR3 spells CASSWRIGEKLFF. The CDR3 DNA follows: TGCGCCAGCAGCTGGAGAATTGGTGAAAAACTGTTTTTT.

V is TRBV30 and J is TRBJ1-2; perhaps TRBD1 as D (6 bases). Trimming removed 4 bases from V and 2 bases from J, with 8 bases in between. Germline assignment: CDR1 GTSNPN and CDR2 SVGIG (reference sequence). The CDR3 spans 12 residues. DNA for the CDR3: TGTGCCTGGAACCAGGGGAACTATGGCTACACCTTC. Translated: CAWNQGNYGYTF.

This clone showed up just a few times. The V call is TRBV7-9, the J call TRBJ2-7, with a tentative D call TRBD2 (5 bases). There are 12 residues in the CDR3. Germline CDR1 SEHNR, CDR2 FQNEAQ (reference sequence). Trimming removed 5 bases from V and 5 bases from J, with 10 bases in between. Here the CDR3 DNA reads TGTGCCAGCAGCCCGCGGGCGGACGAGCAGTACTTC. It translates to CASSPRADEQYF.

The V and J genes are TRBV7-2 and TRBJ2-7; 14 nucleotides agree with TRBD2. Looked up from germline, CDR1 is SGHTA and CDR2 is FQGNSA. The CDR3 is 14 residues long. J lost 4 bases, V lost 6 bases, and 2 bases had no gene match. As DNA, the CDR3 is TGTGCCAGCAGTTGGACTAGCGGGAGGTACGAGCAGTACTTC. Amino acid sequence: CASSWTSGRYEQYF.

There are a few counts of this clone. This rearrangement joins TRBV7-9 to TRBJ1-1; TRBD1 matches 7 bases. The V and J ends lost 5 bases and 8 bases, in that order; junction bases with no gene match: 11. Germline V gene lookup returns CDR1 SEHNR and CDR2 FQNEAQ (reference sequence). The CDR3 runs to 14 residues. For the CDR3, the DNA is TGTGCCAGCAGCGTGACAGGGCCTGTCTCCGAAGCTTTCTTT. Translating it yields CASSVTGPVSEAFF.

The chain uses TRBV28 and TRBJ2-7; D is perhaps TRBD2 (5 bases). Trimming removed 7 bases from V and 6 bases from J, with 16 bases in between. This CDR3 region has 13 residues. Looked up from germline, CDR1 is MDHEN and CDR2 is SYDVKM. CDR3 sequence (DNA): TGTGCCAGCACCTCCGGAGGCAGGAGCGAGCAGTACTTC. Translated, it gives CASTSGGRSEQYF.

The table lists this clone with a few counts. V gene TRBV28 combines with J gene TRBJ2-7; D may be TRBD1 (6 bases). The CDR3 loop spans 16 amino acids. Germline CDR1 reads MDHEN; CDR2 reads SYDVKM. Trimming shortened V by 5 bases and J by 5 bases, and 22 bases separated the two germline ends. The CDR3 loop is CASSPAGQLRGDEQYF. The CDR3 bases are TGTGCCAGCAGTCCCGCTGGCCAGCTCAGGGGAGACGAGCAGTACTTC.

This clone appeared a few times. J is TRBJ1-5 and V is TRBV30, with D possibly matching TRBD1 (5 bases). This CDR3 spans 17 amino acids. CDR1 is GTSNPN and CDR2 is SVGIG in the germline V gene (reference sequence). With 0 bases removed from V and 0 bases from J, the gap between germline ends came to 15 bases. CDR3 coding DNA: TGTGCCTGGAGTGTTAAGTCGGGACTCGGTAGCAATCAGCCCCAGCATTTT. It specifies CAWSVKSGLGSNQPQHF.

This rearrangement joins TRBV6-5 to TRBJ2-1; D gene ambiguous. Trimming pared 0 bases from V and 4 bases from J, leaving 13 bases between. Germline CDR1 and CDR2: MNHEY and SVGAGI. This CDR3 has 16 amino acids. The CDR3 reads CASSYSILRVYNEQFF. Written as DNA, the CDR3 is TGTGCCAGCAGTTACTCGATATTACGGGTATACAATGAGCAGTTCTTC.

This clone turned up a few times. V and J are TRBV5-1 and TRBJ2-5, with 8 bases matching TRBD2. V was clipped by 1 base and J by 1 base; unmatched bases: 9. This CDR3 is 17 amino acids long. CDR1 is SGHRS and CDR2 is YFSETQ in the germline V gene. CDR3 nucleotide sequence: TGCGCCAGCAGCTTGTCTCAACTAGCGGCAAGCCAAGAGACCCAGTACTTC. Residues: CASSLSQLAASQETQYF.

V gene TRBV11-2 combines with J gene TRBJ2-1; TRBD2 is a possible D gene (5 bases). This CDR3 has 16 amino acids. Trimming left V 1 base short and J 0 bases short, with 10 bases between. Germline CDR1 reads SGHAT; CDR2 reads FQNNGV. The CDR3 region is CASSLVERSSYNEQFF. CDR3 DNA sequence: TGTGCCAGCAGCTTAGTCGAGCGGAGCTCCTACAATGAGCAGTTCTTC.

The rearrangement links TRBV29-1 to TRBJ2-7; possibly TRBD1 for D (6 bases). Trimming removed 2 bases at V and 0 bases at J, with 14 bases between. Germline V CDR1 and CDR2: SQVTM, ANQGSEA. CDR3 size: 15 residues. CDR3 DNA sequence: TGCAGCGTTGAACTGCGACAGGAAGCCTCCTACGAGCAGTACTTC. It translates to CSVELRQEASYEQYF.

The rearrangement joins TRBV28 to TRBJ1-1, with D unclear. V was shortened by 7 bases and J by 5 bases, with 17 bases between the two germline ends. CDR3 length: 14 residues. Germline CDR1 reads MDHEN; CDR2 reads SYDVKM. CDR3 nucleotide sequence: TGTGCCAGCACCAGTTCGGGGATCAGAACTGAAGCTTTCTTT. The encoded protein is CASTSSGIRTEAFF.

This clone turned up a few times. The rearrangement uses TRBV7-9 and TRBJ2-7; D is possibly TRBD1 (5 bases). V was cut by 5 bases and J by 2 bases, with 7 bases left in between. The germline gives CDR1 SEHNR, CDR2 FQNEAQ (reference sequence). CDR3 size: 12 residues. The CDR3 loop reads CASSRTTYEQYF. The CDR3 coding sequence is TGTGCCAGCAGCCGGACAACCTACGAGCAGTACTTC.